The clone carrying this T cell receptor (beta chain) was found a few times. Germline CDR1 and CDR2: SQVTM and ANQGSEA. CDR3 length equals 12 residues. Trimming took off 4 bases at V and 4 bases at J, with 10 bases between the two ends. The data derive from a study of cytomegalovirus exposure and HLA in healthy donors. The PCR made use of 60 Vbeta and 13 Jbeta primers. Assay: immunoSEQ multiplex PCR; the TCRdb copy retains only in-frame clones and omits some. The sample holds over 130,000 clones, around 74% seen once. The specimen sequenced was PBMCs. V gene TRBV29-1 combines with J gene TRBJ1-1; possibly TRBD1 for D (6 bases). The receptor was derived from a man aged 45-60 years in good health and CMV-seropositive. CDR3 DNA sequence: TGCAGCGTTGCAGGGGCCAGCACTGAAGCTTTCTTT. It specifies CSVAGASTEAFF.